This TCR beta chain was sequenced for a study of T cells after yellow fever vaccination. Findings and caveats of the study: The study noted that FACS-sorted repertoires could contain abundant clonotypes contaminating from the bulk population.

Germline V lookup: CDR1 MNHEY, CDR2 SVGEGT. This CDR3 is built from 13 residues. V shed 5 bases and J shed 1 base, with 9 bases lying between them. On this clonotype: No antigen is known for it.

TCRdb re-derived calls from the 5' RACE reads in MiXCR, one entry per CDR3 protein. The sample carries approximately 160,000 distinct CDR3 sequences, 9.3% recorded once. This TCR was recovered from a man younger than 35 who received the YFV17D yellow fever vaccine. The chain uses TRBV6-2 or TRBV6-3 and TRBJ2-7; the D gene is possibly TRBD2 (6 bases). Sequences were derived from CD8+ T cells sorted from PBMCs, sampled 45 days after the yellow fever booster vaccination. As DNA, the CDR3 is TGTGCCAGCAGTGGAGGGAGATCCTACGAGCAGTACTTC. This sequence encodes CASSGGRSYEQYF.